This TCR beta chain was documented in a study of T cell repertoires in cytomegalovirus infection. Study-level background: Researchers turned to recently identified HLA-C-restricted CMV epitopes as well as well-studied HLA-B-restricted ones. The public TCR beta signatures pointed to both CMV infection and matching HLA type. The study's findings and limits: Cumulated frequencies of public TCR beta families served to identify carriers of CMV plus the relevant HLA.

In this sample, this clonotype turned up many times. What it binds is unknown. This CDR3 contains 16 residues. Deletions cut 5 bases from V and 0 bases from J, with 16 bases between. Germline V CDR1 and CDR2: SEHNR, FQNEAQ (reference sequence). From the reads, TCRdb called clonotypes with MiXCR, one entry per CDR3 protein. This sample carries 45,000 to 60,000 distinct CDR3 sequences, roughly a fifth of them seen once, and the ten largest clones take roughly two thirds. The source is a human donor in good health (CMV status not recorded). Some clones in this sample may be carry-over from other donors' samples. The V and J genes are TRBV7-9 and TRBJ1-2; unclear D gene. Sequencing was performed on CD8+ T cells from cultured PBMCs, taken from culture after CMV antigen stimulation. The CDR3: CASSTDYYRANYGYTF. In DNA form, the CDR3 reads TGTGCCAGCAGCACCGATTACTACAGAGCTAACTATGGCTACACCTTC.